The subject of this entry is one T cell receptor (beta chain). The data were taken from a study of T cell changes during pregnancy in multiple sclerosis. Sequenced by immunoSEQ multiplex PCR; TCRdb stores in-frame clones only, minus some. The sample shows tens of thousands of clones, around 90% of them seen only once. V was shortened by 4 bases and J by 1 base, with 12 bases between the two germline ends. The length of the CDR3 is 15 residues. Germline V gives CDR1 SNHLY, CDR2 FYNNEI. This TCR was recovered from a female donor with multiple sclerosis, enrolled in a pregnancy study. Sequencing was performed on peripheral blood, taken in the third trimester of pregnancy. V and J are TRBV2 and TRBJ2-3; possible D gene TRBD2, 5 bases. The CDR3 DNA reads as TGTGCCAGCAGTGCCGGGATTTCCCGCACAGATACGCAGTATTTT. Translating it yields CASSAGISRTDTQYF.